This T cell receptor beta chain stems from a study of CD8+CD57+ T cells in acquired aplastic anemia. Germline V gene lookup returns CDR1 SGHRS and CDR2 YFSETQ. The CDR3 runs 16 residues. The V and J ends lost 0 bases and 2 bases respectively, with 12 bases between them. For CDR3 and TCR beta VDJ profiling, genomic DNA was the template used. TCRdb re-called the reads with MiXCR, one entry per CDR3 protein. This sample has around 430,000 distinct CDR3 sequences, with more than 25% found just once. CD8+CD57+ cell expansion, shown by flow cytometry, had occurred in the patients selected for sequencing. This clonotype has a handful of counts.

The sample comprised sorted CD4+, CD8+, or CD8+CD57+ T cells (not recorded which) from PBMCs. The receptor comes from a human donor with aplastic anemia. The chain has TRBV5-1 and TRBJ1-3; D remains unclear. The CDR3 region has the DNA TGCGCCAGCAGCTTGGAATATGACATTACTGGAAACACCATATATTTT. The encoded protein is CASSLEYDITGNTIYF.